The clone carrying this T cell receptor (beta chain) was counted a few times. As yet, its antigen is unknown. This record belongs to a study of response to subunit inactivated influenza vaccine. Study conclusions and caveats: The authors proposed limited new T cell recruitment per seasonal influenza vaccination.

The length of the CDR3 is 14 residues. V was cut by 5 bases and J by 5 bases, with 15 bases left in between. From germline, CDR1 is SGHVS and CDR2 FQNEAQ. MiXCR, run by TCRdb on the RT-PCR reads, gives a single entry per CDR3 protein. This table holds about 780,000 distinct CDR3 sequences, about a fifth found once. The input for sequencing was PBMCs from blood, taken about 5 days after vaccination. The sequence derives from a man aged 50-60 years who received an inactivated influenza vaccine. The rearrangement uses TRBV7-8 and TRBJ1-1; weak D call: TRBD1 (6 bases). The CDR3 coding sequence is TGTGCCAGCAGCCTAACGCTCAGGGGAACTGAAGCTTTCTTT. Translating it yields CASSLTLRGTEAFF. Full variable domain (outside the CDR3, taken from reference TRBV7-8 and TRBJ1-1): GAGVSQSPRYKVAKRGQDVALRCDPISGHVSLFWYQQALGQGPEFLTYFQNEAQLDKSGLPSDRFFAERPEGSVSTLKIQRTQQEDSAVYLCASSLTLRGTEAFFGQGTRLTVV.